This paragraph reports one TCR beta chain. Its matching antigen is unknown. This sample was taken from a study of shared clonotypes between healthy human individuals. Study results and limitations: Compared with memory subsets, naive subsets generally had larger estimated richness. In the sorted subsets, rarefaction showed sequencing was incomplete despite large depth.

Over several immunoSEQ plates, each subset's genomic DNA was distributed in even portions. Method: immunoSEQ multiplex PCR; TCRdb's copy keeps in-frame clones and lacks some. The sample includes around 2.1 million clones, 93% of them seen just once. Positive CCR7 selection of CD45RO-negative cells yielded the naive CD8 cells, and terminally differentiated effector memory CD45RA+ cells were excluded. Trimming cost V 0 bases and J 6 bases, with 18 bases left between them. The CDR3 length is 16 residues. CDR1 SGHNT and CDR2 YYREEE come from the germline V gene (reference sequence). The chain carries TRBV5-4 and TRBJ1-2; tentative D call: TRBD1 (6 bases). Material for sequencing was naive CD8+ T cells from PBMCs. The TCR was taken from a man between 18 and 29 years old in good health. Some clones in this sample may be carry-over from other donors' samples. The CDR3 bases are TGTGCCAGCAGCTTGGACACCGGGGGGGCGCCCGATGGCTACACCTTC. Translated, it gives CASSLDTGGAPDGYTF.